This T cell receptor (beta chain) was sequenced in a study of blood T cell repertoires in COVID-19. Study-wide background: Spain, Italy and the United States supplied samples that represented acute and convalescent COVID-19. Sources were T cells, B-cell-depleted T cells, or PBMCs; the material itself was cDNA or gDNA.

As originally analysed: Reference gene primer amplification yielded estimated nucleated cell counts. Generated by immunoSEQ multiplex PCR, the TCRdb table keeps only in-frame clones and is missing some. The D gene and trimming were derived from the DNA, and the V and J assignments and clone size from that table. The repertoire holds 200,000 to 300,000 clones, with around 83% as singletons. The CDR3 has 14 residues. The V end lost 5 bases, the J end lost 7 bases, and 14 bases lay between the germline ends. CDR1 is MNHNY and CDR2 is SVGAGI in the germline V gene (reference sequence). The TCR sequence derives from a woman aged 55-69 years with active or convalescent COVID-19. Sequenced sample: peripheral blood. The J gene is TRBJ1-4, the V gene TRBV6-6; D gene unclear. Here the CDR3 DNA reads TGTGCCAGCAGTCCAGACCCGACGGGTGAAAAACTGTTTTTT. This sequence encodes CASSPDPTGEKLFF.